Listed below are T cell receptor beta chains from one sample, sequenced in a study of T cells in Graves' hyperthyroidism and ophthalmopathy. TCRdb re-derived calls from the multiplex PCR reads in MiXCR, one entry per CDR3 protein. Among 300,000 or so distinct CDR3 sequences listed, about 21% were seen once. Sequenced input: blood. These receptors came from a woman aged 45-65 years with Graves' hyperthyroidism. CDR3s include the opening cysteine and the closing phenylalanine or tryptophan. Each record gives: clone size, V gene, J gene, D gene, CDR3 length, CDR3 DNA, CDR3 protein. D genes are given only for firm matches. Size is omitted from some rows. Given values are once, few, many or a class for expanded clones.

abundance: many
v_gene: TRBV20-1
j_gene: TRBJ2-2
d_gene: .
len: 15
CDR3nt: TGCAGTGCTAGAGATCTGGGACAGAACACCGGGGAGCTGTTTTTT
CDR3aa: CSARDLGQNTGELFF

abundance: many
v_gene: TRBV7-8
j_gene: TRBJ2-7
d_gene: TRBD1
len: 17
CDR3nt: TGTGCCAGCAGCCCCGAGTTTTTTGGGACAGGGGTCTACGAGCAGTACTTC
CDR3aa: CASSPEFFGTGVYEQYF

abundance: many
v_gene: TRBV5-1
j_gene: TRBJ2-4
d_gene: .
len: 14
CDR3nt: TGCGCCAGCAGCTTGGAGGGCCTTGAAAACATTCAGTACTTC
CDR3aa: CASSLEGLENIQYF

abundance: few
v_gene: TRBV20-1
j_gene: TRBJ2-5
d_gene: .
len: 11
CDR3nt: TGCAGTGCAGATGACAGAAAGACCCAGTACTTC
CDR3aa: CSADDRKTQYF

abundance: many
v_gene: TRBV5-1
j_gene: TRBJ2-5
d_gene: .
len: 14
CDR3nt: TGCGCCAGCAGCTTGCGCGGGGTTCGAGAGACCCAGTACTTC
CDR3aa: CASSLRGVRETQYF

abundance: many
v_gene: TRBV29-1
j_gene: TRBJ2-2
d_gene: .
len: 10
CDR3nt: TGCAGCGCAGGGGCCGGGGAGCTGTTTTTT
CDR3aa: CSAGAGELFF

abundance: .
v_gene: TRBV19
j_gene: TRBJ1-1
d_gene: .
len: 14
CDR3nt: TGTGCCAGTAAAAGGGGATCGACGAACACTGAAGCTTTCTTT
CDR3aa: CASKRGSTNTEAFF

abundance: .
v_gene: TRBV28
j_gene: TRBJ2-1
d_gene: TRBD2
len: 13
CDR3nt: TGTGCCAGCAGTTCCCAACTAGCGCGGGAGCAGTTCTTC
CDR3aa: CASSSQLAREQFF

abundance: many
v_gene: TRBV7-8
j_gene: TRBJ2-3
d_gene: TRBD2
len: 12
CDR3nt: TGTGCCAGCAGCCCCGGGACTAGCTCGCAGTATTTT
CDR3aa: CASSPGTSSQYF

abundance: many
v_gene: TRBV12-5
j_gene: TRBJ2-7
d_gene: .
len: 16
CDR3nt: TGTGCTAGTGCCCTAATCCTCACCGGGACTCCCTACGAGCAGTACTTC
CDR3aa: CASALILTGTPYEQYF

abundance: once
v_gene: TRBV2
j_gene: TRBJ2-7
d_gene: TRBD1
len: 15
CDR3nt: TGTGCCAGCAGCGCATCCGGGACAGCCGCCTACGAGCAGTACTTC
CDR3aa: CASSASGTAAYEQYF

abundance: few
v_gene: TRBV7-2
j_gene: TRBJ2-5
d_gene: .
len: 9
CDR3nt: TGTGCCAGCAGCCCCCGAAAGTACTTC
CDR3aa: CASSPRKYF

abundance: .
v_gene: TRBV5-1
j_gene: TRBJ2-3
d_gene: .
len: 14
CDR3nt: TGCGCCAGCAGCTGGAAGTCTAGCACAGATACGCAGTATTTT
CDR3aa: CASSWKSSTDTQYF

abundance: many
v_gene: TRBV28
j_gene: TRBJ1-2
d_gene: .
len: 12
CDR3nt: TGTGCCAGCAGCGACCGCCTCTATGGCTACACCTTC
CDR3aa: CASSDRLYGYTF

abundance: .
v_gene: TRBV28
j_gene: TRBJ2-7
d_gene: TRBD1
len: 13
CDR3nt: TGTGCCAGCAGGACGACAGGGGTATACGAGCAGTACTTC
CDR3aa: CASRTTGVYEQYF

abundance: .
v_gene: TRBV11-2
j_gene: TRBJ2-5
d_gene: .
len: 14
CDR3nt: TGTGCCAGCAGCTTAGAAGGTCGGCAAGAGACCCAGTACTTC
CDR3aa: CASSLEGRQETQYF

abundance: .
v_gene: TRBV12-3/TRBV12-4
j_gene: TRBJ2-7
d_gene: .
len: 16
CDR3nt: TGTGCCAGCAGTTTAAGCGCCTCTAGATTTTACTACGAGCAGTACTTC
CDR3aa: CASSLSASRFYYEQYF

abundance: few
v_gene: TRBV4-1
j_gene: TRBJ1-4
d_gene: .
len: 15
CDR3nt: TGCGCCAGCAGCCAAGATGAAGGGGCTAATGAAAAACTGTTTTTT
CDR3aa: CASSQDEGANEKLFF

abundance: many
v_gene: TRBV5-1
j_gene: TRBJ1-1
d_gene: TRBD1
len: 14
CDR3nt: TGCGCCAGCAGCCACCAGGGGGCGAACACTGAAGCTTTCTTT
CDR3aa: CASSHQGANTEAFF

abundance: .
v_gene: TRBV7-3
j_gene: TRBJ1-2
d_gene: .
len: 14
CDR3nt: TGTGCCAGCAGCCCCGGGGTTCGGGGGGGTGGCTACACCTTC
CDR3aa: CASSPGVRGGGYTF

abundance: many
v_gene: TRBV30
j_gene: TRBJ1-2
d_gene: .
len: 14
CDR3nt: TGTGCCTGGAGTGTAACGCCTCGCGGATATGGCTACACCTTC
CDR3aa: CAWSVTPRGYGYTF

abundance: few
v_gene: TRBV6-2/TRBV6-3
j_gene: TRBJ1-4
d_gene: .
len: 14
CDR3nt: TGTGCCAGCAGCAAAGGGGGGTGGATGGAAAAACTGTTTTTT
CDR3aa: CASSKGGWMEKLFF

abundance: many
v_gene: TRBV2
j_gene: TRBJ2-6
d_gene: .
len: 16
CDR3nt: TGTGCCAGCAGTGCCCAGGGCCCCTCTGGGGCCAACGTCCTGACTTTC
CDR3aa: CASSAQGPSGANVLTF

abundance: many
v_gene: TRBV2
j_gene: TRBJ1-2
d_gene: TRBD1
len: 15
CDR3nt: TGTGCCAGCAGCTTCTCTCAGACAGGGCCCGATGGCTACACCTTC
CDR3aa: CASSFSQTGPDGYTF

abundance: .
v_gene: TRBV6-1
j_gene: TRBJ2-2
d_gene: .
len: 15
CDR3nt: TGTGCCAGCAGTGAATTGACTAGAGGGACCGGGGAGCTGTTTTTT
CDR3aa: CASSELTRGTGELFF

abundance: .
v_gene: TRBV12-3/TRBV12-4
j_gene: TRBJ2-2
d_gene: TRBD2
len: 14
CDR3nt: TGTGCCAGCAGTTTTGGGGGGGAGTCCGGGGAGCTGTTTTTT
CDR3aa: CASSFGGESGELFF

abundance: .
v_gene: TRBV7-2
j_gene: TRBJ2-3
d_gene: .
len: 15
CDR3nt: TGTGCCAGCAGCTTAATCAGGGGTTTCACAGATACGCAGTATTTT
CDR3aa: CASSLIRGFTDTQYF

abundance: many
v_gene: TRBV7-8
j_gene: TRBJ1-1
d_gene: .
len: 15
CDR3nt: TGTGCCAGCAGCTTAGTCCGGACATCGAACACTGAAGCTTTCTTT
CDR3aa: CASSLVRTSNTEAFF

abundance: few
v_gene: TRBV2
j_gene: TRBJ1-5
d_gene: TRBD1
len: 15
CDR3nt: TGTGCCAGCAGTTTCGACAGGGGGCAAGGACAGCCCCAGCATTTT
CDR3aa: CASSFDRGQGQPQHF

abundance: many
v_gene: TRBV9
j_gene: TRBJ2-7
d_gene: TRBD1
len: 15
CDR3nt: TGTGCCAGCAGCCCACATGATGACAGGGCCGACGAGCAGTACTTC
CDR3aa: CASSPHDDRADEQYF

abundance: few
v_gene: TRBV20-1
j_gene: TRBJ1-5
d_gene: .
len: 14
CDR3nt: TGCAGTGCTAGAGATCGACGGAGTGGACAGCCCCAGCATTTT
CDR3aa: CSARDRRSGQPQHF

abundance: many
v_gene: TRBV13
j_gene: TRBJ2-3
d_gene: TRBD2
len: 18
CDR3nt: TGTGCCAGCAGCACCAGACTAGCGGGGGGCCCTAGCACAGATACGCAGTATTTT
CDR3aa: CASSTRLAGGPSTDTQYF

abundance: few
v_gene: TRBV5-6
j_gene: TRBJ2-3
d_gene: .
len: 15
CDR3nt: TGTGCCAGCAGCCTGGAGGCGCTATTCGCAGATACGCAGTATTTT
CDR3aa: CASSLEALFADTQYF

abundance: many
v_gene: TRBV20-1
j_gene: TRBJ2-2
d_gene: .
len: 14
CDR3nt: TGCAGTGCCGGAATCGGGTGGAACACCGGGGAGCTGTTTTTT
CDR3aa: CSAGIGWNTGELFF

abundance: many
v_gene: TRBV11-1
j_gene: TRBJ2-7
d_gene: .
len: 11
CDR3nt: TGTGCCAGCAGCTTATTTGGGGAGCAGTACTTC
CDR3aa: CASSLFGEQYF

abundance: many
v_gene: TRBV28
j_gene: TRBJ2-7
d_gene: .
len: 13
CDR3nt: TGTGCCAGCAGTCGGACAGTTCCCTACGAGCAGTACTTC
CDR3aa: CASSRTVPYEQYF

abundance: .
v_gene: TRBV9
j_gene: TRBJ2-2
d_gene: TRBD1
len: 15
CDR3nt: TGTGCCAGCAGCGTCCGGACAGGGGGGACCGGGGAGCTGTTTTTT
CDR3aa: CASSVRTGGTGELFF

abundance: many
v_gene: TRBV30
j_gene: TRBJ2-7
d_gene: TRBD1
len: 14
CDR3nt: TGTGCCTGGAGTGTAGGGACAGGTTTCTACGAGCAGTACTTC
CDR3aa: CAWSVGTGFYEQYF

abundance: .
v_gene: TRBV3-1
j_gene: TRBJ2-5
d_gene: .
len: 16
CDR3nt: TGTGCCAGCAGCCCGGGTGAAGTTCTCATGCAAGAGACCCAGTACTTC
CDR3aa: CASSPGEVLMQETQYF

abundance: .
v_gene: TRBV12-3/TRBV12-4
j_gene: TRBJ1-1
d_gene: .
len: 15
CDR3nt: TGTGCCAGCAGTTTAGGGGGGGCTGGGGGCACTGAAGCTTTCTTT
CDR3aa: CASSLGGAGGTEAFF

abundance: .
v_gene: TRBV7-2
j_gene: TRBJ1-2
d_gene: .
len: 13
CDR3nt: TGTGCCAGCAGCTCACGCGGGGGGTACGGCTACACCTTC
CDR3aa: CASSSRGGYGYTF

abundance: .
v_gene: TRBV5-1
j_gene: TRBJ1-5
d_gene: TRBD1
len: 15
CDR3nt: TGCGCCAGCAGCTTGGGACAGGGGATAGGTCAGCCCCAGCATTTT
CDR3aa: CASSLGQGIGQPQHF

abundance: many
v_gene: TRBV2
j_gene: TRBJ1-5
d_gene: .
len: 15
CDR3nt: TGTGCCAGCAGTGGAGGGGGGAGGAGCAATCAGCCCCAGCATTTT
CDR3aa: CASSGGGRSNQPQHF

abundance: many
v_gene: TRBV9
j_gene: TRBJ2-2
d_gene: .
len: 13
CDR3nt: TGTGCCAGCAGCCACCTGGTGGGCGGGGAGCTGTTTTTT
CDR3aa: CASSHLVGGELFF

abundance: .
v_gene: TRBV6-1
j_gene: TRBJ2-3
d_gene: TRBD2
len: 19
CDR3nt: TGTGCCAGCAGTGAAGCGTCTAGCGGGGCCCGCATAGTTTCAGATACGCAGTATTTT
CDR3aa: CASSEASSGARIVSDTQYF

abundance: many
v_gene: TRBV12-3/TRBV12-4
j_gene: TRBJ2-7
d_gene: .
len: 11
CDR3nt: TGTGCCAGCAGTCCTTTGCTCGAGCAGTACTTC
CDR3aa: CASSPLLEQYF

abundance: .
v_gene: TRBV27
j_gene: TRBJ2-1
d_gene: TRBD2
len: 15
CDR3nt: TGTGCCAGCAGTTTAGTAGCGGGAGGAATTAATGAGCAGTTCTTC
CDR3aa: CASSLVAGGINEQFF

abundance: many
v_gene: TRBV2
j_gene: TRBJ2-2
d_gene: .
len: 12
CDR3nt: TGTGCCAGCGGTGGGGGTTCCGGGGAGCTGTTTTTT
CDR3aa: CASGGGSGELFF

abundance: .
v_gene: TRBV19
j_gene: TRBJ2-1
d_gene: TRBD1
len: 16
CDR3nt: TGTGCCAGTAGTATCCCCTGGGGACAGGGCCCCAATGAGCAGTTCTTC
CDR3aa: CASSIPWGQGPNEQFF

abundance: .
v_gene: TRBV20-1
j_gene: TRBJ2-1
d_gene: TRBD2
len: 14
CDR3nt: TGCAGTGCATTCCTAGCGGGACCCTTGGGGGAGCAGTTCTTC
CDR3aa: CSAFLAGPLGEQFF